The clone carrying this TCR beta chain was observed many times. Amplification of TCR beta CDR3 regions used RNA transcripts. First-round RT-PCR employed HTBI primers, with a second-round multiplex PCR after it. TCRdb itself ran the multiplex PCR reads through MiXCR, one entry per CDR3 protein. The data show about 620,000 distinct CDR3 sequences, about a fifth seen once. These data are taken from a study of Graves' ophthalmopathy and Graves' hyperthyroidism. CDR1 is SGHAT and CDR2 is FQNNGV in the germline V gene. Trimming took 5 bases from V and 3 from J; bases not matched to a gene: 15. This CDR3 is 17 amino acids long.

The TCR was taken from a woman aged 18-29 years with stable Graves' hyperthyroidism. Some clones in this sample may be carry-over from other donors' samples. The sequenced material came from peripheral blood. The V gene is TRBV11-2, the J gene TRBJ2-7; 8 nucleotides agree with TRBD1. The CDR3 spells CASSPRRDRRPIYEQYF. The DNA of the CDR3 is TGTGCCAGCAGCCCACGCCGGGACAGGAGACCGATCTACGAGCAGTACTTC.